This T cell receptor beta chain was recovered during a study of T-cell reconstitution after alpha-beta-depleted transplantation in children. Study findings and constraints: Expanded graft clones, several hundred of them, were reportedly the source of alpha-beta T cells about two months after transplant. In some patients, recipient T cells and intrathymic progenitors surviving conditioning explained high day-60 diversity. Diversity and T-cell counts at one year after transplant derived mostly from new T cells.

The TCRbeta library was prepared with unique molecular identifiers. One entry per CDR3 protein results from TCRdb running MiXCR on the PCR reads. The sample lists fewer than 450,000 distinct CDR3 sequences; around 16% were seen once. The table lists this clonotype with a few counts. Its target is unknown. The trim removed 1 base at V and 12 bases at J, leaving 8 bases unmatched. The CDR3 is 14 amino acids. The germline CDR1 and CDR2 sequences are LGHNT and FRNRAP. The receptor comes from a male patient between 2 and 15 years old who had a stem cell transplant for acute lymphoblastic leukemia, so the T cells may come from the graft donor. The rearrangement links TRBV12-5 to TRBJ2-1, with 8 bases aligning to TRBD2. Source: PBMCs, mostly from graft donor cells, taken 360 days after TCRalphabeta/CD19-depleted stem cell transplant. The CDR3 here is CASGLGGSREAQFF. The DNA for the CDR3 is TGTGCTAGTGGTTTGGGTGGTTCGCGGGAGGCGCAGTTCTTC.